This TCR beta chain was captured in a study of shared clonotypes between healthy human individuals. Positively selected for CCR7, the CD45RO-negative cells used as naive CD8 cells excluded terminally differentiated effector memory CD45RA+ cells. Profiling relied on immunoSEQ multiplex PCR, and the TCRdb table lists in-frame clones only, not all of them. The sample consists of just over 2,000,000 clones, 85% to 95% of them appearing once. This CDR3 has 14 residues. Germline lookup yields CDR1 SGHDT and CDR2 YYEEEE. Trimming shortened V by 0 bases and J by 7 bases, and 11 bases separated the two germline ends.

The chain has TRBV5-6 and TRBJ1-5; D unresolved. The clonotype comes from a man aged 18 to 29 in good health. Sequenced sample: naive CD8+ T cells sorted from blood. The CDR3 sequence: CASSLAIGGQPQHF. DNA for the CDR3: TGTGCCAGCAGCTTGGCCATCGGAGGCCAGCCCCAGCATTTT.